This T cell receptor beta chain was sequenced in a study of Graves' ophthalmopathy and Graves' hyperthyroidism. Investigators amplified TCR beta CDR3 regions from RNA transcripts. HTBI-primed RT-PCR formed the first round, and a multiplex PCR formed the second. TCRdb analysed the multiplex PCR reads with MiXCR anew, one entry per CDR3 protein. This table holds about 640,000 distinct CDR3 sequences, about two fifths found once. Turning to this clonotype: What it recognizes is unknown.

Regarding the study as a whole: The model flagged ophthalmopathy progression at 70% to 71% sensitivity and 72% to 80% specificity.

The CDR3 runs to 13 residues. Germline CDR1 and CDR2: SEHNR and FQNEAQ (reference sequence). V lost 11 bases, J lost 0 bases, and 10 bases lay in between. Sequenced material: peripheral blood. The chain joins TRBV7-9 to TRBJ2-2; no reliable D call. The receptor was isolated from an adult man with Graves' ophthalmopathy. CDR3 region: CAFSISNTGELFF. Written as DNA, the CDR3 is TGTGCCTTTAGCATTTCGAACACCGGGGAGCTGTTTTTT.